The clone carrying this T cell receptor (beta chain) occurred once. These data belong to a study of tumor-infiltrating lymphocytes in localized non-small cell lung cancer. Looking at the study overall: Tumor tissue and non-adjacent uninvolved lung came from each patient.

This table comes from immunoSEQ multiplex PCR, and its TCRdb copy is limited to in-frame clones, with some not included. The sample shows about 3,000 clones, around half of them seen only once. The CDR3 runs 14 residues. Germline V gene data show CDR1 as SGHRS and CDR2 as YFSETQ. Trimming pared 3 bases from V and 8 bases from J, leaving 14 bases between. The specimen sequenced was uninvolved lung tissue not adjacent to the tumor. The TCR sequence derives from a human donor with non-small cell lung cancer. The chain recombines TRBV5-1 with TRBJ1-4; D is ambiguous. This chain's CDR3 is CASSWAGFGEKLFF. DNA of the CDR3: TGCGCCAGCAGCTGGGCCGGGTTCGGAGAAAAACTGTTTTTT.